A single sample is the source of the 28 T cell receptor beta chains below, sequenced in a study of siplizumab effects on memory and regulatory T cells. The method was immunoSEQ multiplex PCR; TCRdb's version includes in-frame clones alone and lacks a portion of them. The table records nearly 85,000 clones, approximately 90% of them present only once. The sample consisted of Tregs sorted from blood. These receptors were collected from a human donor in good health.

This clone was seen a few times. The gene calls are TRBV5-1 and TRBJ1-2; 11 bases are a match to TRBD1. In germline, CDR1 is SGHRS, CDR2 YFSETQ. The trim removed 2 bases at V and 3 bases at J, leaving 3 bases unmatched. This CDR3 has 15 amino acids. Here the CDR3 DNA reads TGCGCCAGCAGCTTCGGGACAGGGGGTTACTATGGCTACACCTTC. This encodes CASSFGTGGYYGYTF. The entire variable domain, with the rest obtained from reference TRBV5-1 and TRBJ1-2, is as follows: KAGVTQTPRYLIKTRGQQVTLSCSPISGHRSVSWYQQTPGQGLQFLFEYFSETQRNKGNFPGRFSGRQFSNSRSEMNVSTLELGDSALYLCASSFGTGGYYGYTFGSGTRLTVV.

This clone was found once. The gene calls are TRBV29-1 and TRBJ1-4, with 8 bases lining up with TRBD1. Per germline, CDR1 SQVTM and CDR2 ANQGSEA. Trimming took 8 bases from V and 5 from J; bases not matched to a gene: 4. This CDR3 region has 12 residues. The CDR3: CSYRDRNEKLFF. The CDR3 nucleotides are TGCAGCTACCGGGACAGGAATGAAAAACTGTTTTTT.

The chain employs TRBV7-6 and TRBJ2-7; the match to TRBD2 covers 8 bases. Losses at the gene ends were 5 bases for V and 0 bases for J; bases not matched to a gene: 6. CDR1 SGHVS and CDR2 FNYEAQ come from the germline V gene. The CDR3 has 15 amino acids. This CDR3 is CASSPPGLDSYEQYF. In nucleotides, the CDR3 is TGTGCCAGCAGCCCCCCGGGACTAGACTCCTACGAGCAGTACTTC.

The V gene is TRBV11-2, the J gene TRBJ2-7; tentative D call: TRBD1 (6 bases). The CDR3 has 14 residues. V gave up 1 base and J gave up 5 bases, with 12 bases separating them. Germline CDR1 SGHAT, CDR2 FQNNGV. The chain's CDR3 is CASSLGTVFDEQYF. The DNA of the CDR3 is TGTGCCAGCAGCTTAGGGACAGTCTTCGACGAGCAGTACTTC.

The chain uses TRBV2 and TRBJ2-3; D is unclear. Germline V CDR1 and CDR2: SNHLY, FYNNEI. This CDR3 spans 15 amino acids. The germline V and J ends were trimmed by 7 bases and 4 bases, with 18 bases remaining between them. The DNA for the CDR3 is TGTGCCAGCACCGCTCCCGTGACCGTAGCAGATACGCAGTATTTT. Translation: CASTAPVTVADTQYF.

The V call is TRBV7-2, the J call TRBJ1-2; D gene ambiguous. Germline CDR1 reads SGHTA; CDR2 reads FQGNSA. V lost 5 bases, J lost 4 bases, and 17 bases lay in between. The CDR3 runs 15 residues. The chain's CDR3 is CASSRQHGGSYGYTF. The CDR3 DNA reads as TGTGCCAGCAGCCGACAACACGGAGGGAGCTATGGCTACACCTTC.

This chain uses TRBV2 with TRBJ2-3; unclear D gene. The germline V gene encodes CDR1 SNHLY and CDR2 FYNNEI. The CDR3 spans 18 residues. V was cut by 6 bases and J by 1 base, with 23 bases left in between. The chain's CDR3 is CASRNREARPRGTDTQYF. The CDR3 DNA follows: TGTGCCAGCAGGAATAGAGAGGCACGGCCTCGGGGCACAGATACGCAGTATTTT.

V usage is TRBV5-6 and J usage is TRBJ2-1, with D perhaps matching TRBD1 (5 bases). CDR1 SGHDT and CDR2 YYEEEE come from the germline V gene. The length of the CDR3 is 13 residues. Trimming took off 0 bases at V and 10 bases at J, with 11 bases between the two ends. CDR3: CASSLGQGGEQFF. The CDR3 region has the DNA TGTGCCAGCAGCTTGGGGCAGGGCGGCGAGCAGTTCTTC.

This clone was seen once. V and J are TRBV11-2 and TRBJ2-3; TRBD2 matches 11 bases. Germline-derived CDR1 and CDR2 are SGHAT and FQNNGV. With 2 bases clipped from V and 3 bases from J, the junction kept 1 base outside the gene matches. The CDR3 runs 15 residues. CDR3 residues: CASSLLAGGTDTQYF. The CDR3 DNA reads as TGTGCCAGCAGCTTACTAGCGGGGGGTACAGATACGCAGTATTTT.

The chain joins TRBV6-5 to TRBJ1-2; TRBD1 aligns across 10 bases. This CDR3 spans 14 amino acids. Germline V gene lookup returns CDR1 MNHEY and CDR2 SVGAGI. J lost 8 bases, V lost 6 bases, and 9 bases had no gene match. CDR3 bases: TGTGCCAGCAGGCGGGACAGGGGAACGGCCGGCTACACCTTC. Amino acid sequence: CASRRDRGTAGYTF.

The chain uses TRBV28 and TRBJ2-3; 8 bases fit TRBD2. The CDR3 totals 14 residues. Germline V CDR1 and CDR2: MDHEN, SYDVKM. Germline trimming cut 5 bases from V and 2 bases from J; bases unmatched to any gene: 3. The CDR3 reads CASSSGGLTDTQYF. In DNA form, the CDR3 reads TGTGCCAGCAGTAGCGGGGGCCTCACAGATACGCAGTATTTT.

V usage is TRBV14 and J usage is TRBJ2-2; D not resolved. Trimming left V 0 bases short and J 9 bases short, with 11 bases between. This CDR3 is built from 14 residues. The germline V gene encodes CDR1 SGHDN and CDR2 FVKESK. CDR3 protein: CASSQDLRFRELFF. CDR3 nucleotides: TGTGCCAGCAGCCAAGATTTAAGGTTTCGGGAGCTGTTTTTT.

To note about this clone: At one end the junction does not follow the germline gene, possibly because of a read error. The CDR3, as DNA: TGTGCCAGCAGTTTGGGCGGCGGTTTTAGCAATCAGCCCCAGCATTTT. Encoded protein: CASSLGGGFSNQPQHF. The chain links TRBV5-4 to TRBJ1-5, with D hard to call. The CDR3 runs to 16 residues. The germline V gene has CDR1 SGHNT and CDR2 YYREEE (reference sequence).

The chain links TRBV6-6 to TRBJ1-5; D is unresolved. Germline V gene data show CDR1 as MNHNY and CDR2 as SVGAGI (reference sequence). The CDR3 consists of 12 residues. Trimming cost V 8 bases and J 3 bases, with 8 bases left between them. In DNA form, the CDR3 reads TGTGCCAGCCGGGTTTACAATCAGCCCCAGCATTTT. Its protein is CASRVYNQPQHF.

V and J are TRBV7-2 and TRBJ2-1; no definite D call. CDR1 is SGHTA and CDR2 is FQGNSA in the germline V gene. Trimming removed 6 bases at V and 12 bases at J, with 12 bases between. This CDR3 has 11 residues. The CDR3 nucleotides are TGTGCCAGCAGTCTCCTCCTCGGGCAGTTCTTC. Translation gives CASSLLLGQFF.

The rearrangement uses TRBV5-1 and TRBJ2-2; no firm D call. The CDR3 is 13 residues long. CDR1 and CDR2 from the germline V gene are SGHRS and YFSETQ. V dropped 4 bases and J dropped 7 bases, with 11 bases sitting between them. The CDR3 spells CASSLDWGGELFF. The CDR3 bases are TGCGCCAGCAGCCTAGACTGGGGCGGGGAGCTGTTTTTT.

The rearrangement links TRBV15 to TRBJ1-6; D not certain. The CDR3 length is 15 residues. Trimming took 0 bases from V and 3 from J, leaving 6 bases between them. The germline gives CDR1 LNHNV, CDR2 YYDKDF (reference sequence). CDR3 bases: TGTGCCACCAGCAGAGATTACCTCTATAATTCACCCCTCCACTTT. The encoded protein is CATSRDYLYNSPLHF.

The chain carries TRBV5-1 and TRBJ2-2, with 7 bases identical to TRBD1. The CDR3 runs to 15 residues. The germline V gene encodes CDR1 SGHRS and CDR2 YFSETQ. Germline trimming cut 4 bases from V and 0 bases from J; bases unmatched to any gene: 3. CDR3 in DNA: TGCGCCAGCAGCCTGGGACAGTCGAACACCGGGGAGCTGTTTTTT. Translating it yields CASSLGQSNTGELFF.

CDR3 sequence: CASSLVGVGSYEQYF. The CDR3 DNA is TGTGCCAGCAGCTTAGTTGGGGTAGGTTCCTACGAGCAGTACTTC. The chain has TRBV7-2 and TRBJ2-7, with D uncertain. The CDR3 has 15 residues. V lost 1 base, J lost 1 base, and 11 bases lay in between. CDR1 and CDR2 (germline): SGHTA, FQGNSA.

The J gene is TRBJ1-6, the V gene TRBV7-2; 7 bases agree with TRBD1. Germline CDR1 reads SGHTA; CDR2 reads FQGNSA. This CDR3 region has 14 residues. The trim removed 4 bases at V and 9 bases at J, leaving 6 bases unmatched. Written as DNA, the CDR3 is TGTGCCAGCAGCTCAGGGGGGTCCGGTTCACCCCTCCACTTT. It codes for CASSSGGSGSPLHF.

CDR3 sequence: CAWTGQRKEKLFF. CDR3 nucleotide sequence: TGTGCCTGGACGGGACAGCGAAAAGAAAAACTGTTTTTT. The chain joins TRBV30 to TRBJ1-4; 7 nucleotides line up with TRBD1. V shed 4 bases, J shed 8 bases, and the junction held 7 bases outside the gene matches. The CDR3 extends over 13 amino acids. CDR1 is GTSNPN and CDR2 is SVGIG in the germline V gene (reference sequence).

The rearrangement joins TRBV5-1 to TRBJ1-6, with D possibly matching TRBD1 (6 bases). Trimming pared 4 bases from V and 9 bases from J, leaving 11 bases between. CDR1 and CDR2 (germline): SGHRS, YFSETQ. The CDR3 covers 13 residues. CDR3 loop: CASSTGQFSPLHF. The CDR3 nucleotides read TGCGCCAGCAGCACAGGACAGTTTTCACCCCTCCACTTT.

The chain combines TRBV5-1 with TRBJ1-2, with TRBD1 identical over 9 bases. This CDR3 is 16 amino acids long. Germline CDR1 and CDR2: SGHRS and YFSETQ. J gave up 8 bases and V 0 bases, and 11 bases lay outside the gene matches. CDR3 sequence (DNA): TGCGCCAGCAGCTTGGTGGGGGACAGGGCACGAGAAGGCTACACCTTC. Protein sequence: CASSLVGDRAREGYTF.

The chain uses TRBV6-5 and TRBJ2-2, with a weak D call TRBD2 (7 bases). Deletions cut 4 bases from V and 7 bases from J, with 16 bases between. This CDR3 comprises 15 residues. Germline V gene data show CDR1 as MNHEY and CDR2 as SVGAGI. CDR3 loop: CASSSGGRGSGELFF. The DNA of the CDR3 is TGTGCCAGCAGTTCTGGGGGGAGGGGGAGCGGGGAGCTGTTTTTT.

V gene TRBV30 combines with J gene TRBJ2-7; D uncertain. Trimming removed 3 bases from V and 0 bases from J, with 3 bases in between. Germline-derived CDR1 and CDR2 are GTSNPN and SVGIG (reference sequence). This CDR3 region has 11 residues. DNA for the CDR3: TGTGCCTGGAGCGGCTCCTACGAGCAGTACTTC. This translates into CAWSGSYEQYF.

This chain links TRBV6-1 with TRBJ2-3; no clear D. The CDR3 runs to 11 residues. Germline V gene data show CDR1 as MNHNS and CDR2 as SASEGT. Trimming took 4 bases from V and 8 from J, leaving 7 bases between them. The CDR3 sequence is CASSVVATQYF. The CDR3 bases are TGTGCCAGCAGTGTCGTGGCTACGCAGTATTTT.

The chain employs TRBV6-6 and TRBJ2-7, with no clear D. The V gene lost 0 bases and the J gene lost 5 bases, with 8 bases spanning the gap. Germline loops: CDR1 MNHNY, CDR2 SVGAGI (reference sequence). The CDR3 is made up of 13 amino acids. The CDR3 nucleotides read TGTGCCAGCAGTTACTCGATCAGTAACGAGCAGTACTTC. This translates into CASSYSISNEQYF.

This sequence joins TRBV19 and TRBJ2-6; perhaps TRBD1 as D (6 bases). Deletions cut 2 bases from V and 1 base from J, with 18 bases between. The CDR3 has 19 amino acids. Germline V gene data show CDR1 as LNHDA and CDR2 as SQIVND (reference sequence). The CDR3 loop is CASSISGVDPISGANVLTF. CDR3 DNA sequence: TGTGCCAGTAGTATATCAGGGGTAGACCCTATTTCTGGGGCCAACGTCCTGACTTTC.